This record looks at one T cell receptor beta chain sequence and its context. Its antigen remains unidentified. Being off target in a library aimed at alpha chains, this beta chain has a size of little meaning. Described time point: sample taken at primary tumor resection. MiXCR, run by TCRdb on the 5' RACE reads, gives a single entry per CDR3 protein. Of around 15,000 distinct CDR3 sequences in the sample, 6.5% to 8.5% were seen once. This sample was included in a study of spatial heterogeneity in lung cancer. Whole-study results and caveats: Ubiquitous expanded TCR counts tracked ubiquitous nonsynonymous mutations, and regional counts tracked regional ones. Tumors with more nonsynonymous mutations had more expanded intratumoral alpha and beta TCRs.

This CDR3 has 14 residues. Trimming left V 1 base short and J 10 bases short, with 14 bases between. In germline, CDR1 is DFQATT, CDR2 SNEGSKA (reference sequence). This chain links TRBV20-1 with TRBJ1-6, with a possible D match to TRBD1 (5 bases). The sequence was obtained from a female donor with early-stage non-small cell lung cancer. Sequencing was performed on lung tumor tissue, taken at surgery. CDR3 nucleotides: TGCAGTGCTAGAGCCACCGGGACTGAATCACCCCTCCACTTT. Protein product: CSARATGTESPLHF.